The 27 T cell receptor beta chains listed next were all sequenced from one sample in a study of blood T cell repertoires in COVID-19. Using immunoSEQ multiplex PCR, the repertoire was profiled, and TCRdb retains in-frame clones only, with some absent. This repertoire shows about 170,000 clones, over 85% found once; its top ten account for under 5%. The sequenced material came from peripheral blood. The receptors stem from a woman aged 45-65 years with acute or convalescent COVID-19.

This clone was detected only once. Other DNA sequences of this sample code for an identical CDR3. This sequence joins TRBV18 and TRBJ1-2; 7 bases map to TRBD1. Germline V CDR1 and CDR2: KGHSH, LQKENI. J lost 3 bases, V lost 3 bases, and 1 base had no gene match. The CDR3 extends over 13 amino acids. CDR3 amino acids: CASSPGTDYGYTF. The CDR3 bases are TGTGCCAGCTCACCCGGGACAGACTATGGCTACACCTTC. Combining the CDR3 with reference TRBV18 and TRBJ1-2 gives the whole variable domain NAGVMQNPRHLVRRRGQEARLRCSPMKGHSHVYWYRQLPEEGLKFMVYLQKENIIDESGMPKERFSAEFPKEGPSILRIQQVVRGDSAAYFCASSPGTDYGYTFGSGTRLTVV.

The V and J genes are TRBV27 and TRBJ1-1, with D unclear. The germline gives CDR1 MNHEY, CDR2 SMNVEV (reference sequence). The ends were cut back, 3 bases at V and 4 bases at J, with 9 bases in the middle. The CDR3 length is 13 residues. CDR3 region: CASSFTGGTEAFF. CDR3 DNA sequence: TGTGCCAGCAGTTTTACGGGTGGCACTGAAGCTTTCTTT.

The rearrangement uses TRBV2 and TRBJ2-5; D might be TRBD1 (5 bases). Looked up from germline, CDR1 is SNHLY and CDR2 is FYNNEI. V was shortened by 3 bases and J by 7 bases, with 12 bases between the two germline ends. The CDR3 contains 13 residues. The CDR3 loop is CASSEKQGRTQYF. Written as DNA, the CDR3 is TGTGCCAGCAGTGAGAAGCAGGGCAGGACCCAGTACTTC. The full variable domain, in which reference TRBV2 and TRBJ2-5 provide the parts outside the CDR3, is EPEVTQTPSHQVTQMGQEVILRCVPISNHLYFYWYRQILGQKVEFLVSFYNNEISEKSEIFDDQFSVERPDGSNFTLKIRSTKLEDSAMYFCASSEKQGRTQYFGPGTRLLVL.

This chain links TRBV2 with TRBJ1-2; D might be TRBD1 (5 bases). V lost 0 bases to trimming and J lost 4 bases, with 12 bases between them. CDR1 is SNHLY, CDR2 FYNNEI, per germline. CDR3 length: 15 amino acids. CDR3 nucleotide sequence: TGTGCCAGCAGTGAAGCGCTCCAGGGAATCTATGGCTACACCTTC. It translates to CASSEALQGIYGYTF.

This clone was detected once. The chain is built from TRBV7-3 and TRBJ2-3; D may be TRBD2 (6 bases). CDR1 is SGHTA, CDR2 FQGTGA, per germline. V was cut by 5 bases and J by 2 bases, with 8 bases left in between. The CDR3 has 13 amino acids. CDR3 residues: CASSGGITDTQYF. DNA for the CDR3: TGTGCCAGCAGCGGAGGGATCACAGATACGCAGTATTTT.

This chain connects TRBV6-5 to TRBJ2-3; 9 positions match TRBD2. CDR3 length: 14 residues. Per germline, CDR1 MNHEY and CDR2 SVGAGI. The V segment lost 7 bases and the J segment 8 bases; nucleotides outside the gene matches: 10. The DNA for the CDR3 is TGTGCCAGCAACGGCGGGGGGGCCTCAGGTACGCAGTATTTT. The encoded protein is CASNGGGASGTQYF.

The rearrangement joins TRBV10-2 to TRBJ2-1; TRBD2 agrees at 13 bases. The V gene's germline CDR1 is WSHSY and CDR2 SAAADI. The length of the CDR3 is 17 residues. The trim removed 10 bases at V and 8 bases at J, leaving 17 bases unmatched. The CDR3 protein is CATWTSGSFKGSYEQFF. The CDR3 bases are TGCGCCACCTGGACTAGCGGGAGTTTTAAAGGATCGTATGAGCAGTTCTTC.

The chain uses TRBV6-4 and TRBJ2-7; the match to TRBD1 covers 7 bases. The junction had 8 bases not matched to a gene; V was cut back by 2 bases and J by 4 bases. The CDR3 is 15 amino acids. Germline V gene data show CDR1 as MRHNA and CDR2 as SNTAGT. CDR3 sequence (DNA): TGTGCCAGCAGTGACCCCCCGGGACAGCTTTACGAGCAGTACTTC. Translation: CASSDPPGQLYEQYF.

The chain employs TRBV6-5 and TRBJ2-3, with 10 nucleotides matching TRBD1. CDR1 and CDR2 from the germline V gene are MNHEY and SVGAGI. Unmatched junction bases numbered 4, after V lost 4 bases and J lost 6 bases. The CDR3 consists of 14 residues. The CDR3 bases are TGTGCCAGCAGTTCCCGGGACAGGGGTGATACGCAGTATTTT. Its translation: CASSSRDRGDTQYF.

The sample holds one count of this clone. The J gene is TRBJ1-1, the V gene TRBV5-6, with D possibly TRBD1 on 5 matching bases. This CDR3 has 13 residues. Germline V gene data show CDR1 as SGHDT and CDR2 as YYEEEE. Trimming shortened V by 2 bases and J by 4 bases, and 9 bases separated the two germline ends. The CDR3: CASSFGAGTEAFF. The CDR3 DNA is TGTGCCAGCAGCTTTGGGGCTGGCACTGAAGCTTTCTTT.

This chain joins TRBV5-1 and TRBJ2-7, with D possibly matching TRBD2 (5 bases). This CDR3 is 13 amino acids long. V was pared by 6 bases and J by 2 bases, with 12 bases between. Per the germline V gene, CDR1 is SGHRS and CDR2 is YFSETQ. In nucleotides, the CDR3 is TGCGCCAGCAAGGAGGACGGAGCCTACGAGCAGTACTTC. It translates to CASKEDGAYEQYF.

The chain joins TRBV7-6 to TRBJ1-5; D not resolved. The CDR3 totals 13 residues. The germline CDR1 and CDR2 sequences are SGHVS and FNYEAQ. V was cut by 2 bases and J by 7 bases, with 9 bases left in between. CDR3 residues: CASSLPVGQPQHF. CDR3 DNA: TGTGCCAGCAGCTTACCCGTTGGCCAGCCCCAGCATTTT.

The chain employs TRBV11-3 and TRBJ1-2, with TRBD1 matching over 10 bases. V shed 6 bases, J shed 6 bases, and the junction held 13 bases outside the gene matches. CDR1 SGHNT and CDR2 YENEEA come from the germline V gene. This CDR3 contains 16 residues. The CDR3 is CASSAGTGVERNGYTF. In DNA, the CDR3 is TGTGCCAGCAGTGCCGGGACAGGGGTCGAGAGAAATGGCTACACCTTC.

The chain employs TRBV11-2 and TRBJ2-1; D remains ambiguous. The CDR3 spans 12 residues. Trimming stripped 5 bases from V and 5 bases from J, with 7 bases between. Germline V gene data show CDR1 as SGHAT and CDR2 as FQNNGV. The CDR3 DNA is TGTGCCAGCAGCGTACAACACAATGAGCAGTTCTTC. It yields the protein CASSVQHNEQFF. The whole variable domain, remainder taken from reference TRBV11-2 and TRBJ2-1, is EAGVAQSPRYKIIEKRQSVAFWCNPISGHATLYWYQQILGQGPKLLIQFQNNGVVDDSQLPKDRFSAERLKGVDSTLKIQPAKLEDSAVYLCASSVQHNEQFFGPGTRLTVL.

V gene TRBV27 combines with J gene TRBJ2-1; no clear D gene. Per germline, CDR1 MNHEY and CDR2 SMNVEV (reference sequence). V gave up 8 bases and J gave up 0 bases, with 14 bases separating them. The CDR3 spans 15 residues. The CDR3 is CASRLSYYSYNEQFF. DNA for the CDR3: TGTGCCAGCCGTCTTAGTTATTACTCCTACAATGAGCAGTTCTTC.

The CDR3: CASSPMGGFGYTF. CDR3 DNA sequence: TGTGCCAGCAGCCCCATGGGGGGATTTGGCTACACCTTC. The chain has TRBV5-6 and TRBJ1-2; D possibly corresponds to TRBD1 (5 bases). Germline CDR1 reads SGHDT; CDR2 reads YYEEEE. The length of the CDR3 is 13 residues. V lost 4 bases to trimming and J lost 7 bases, with 14 bases between them.

This clone was picked up one time. The rearrangement joins TRBV30 to TRBJ2-7; 10 bases are shared with TRBD2. V lost 0 bases to trimming and J lost 2 bases; unmatched junction nucleotides: 10. CDR1 is GTSNPN, CDR2 SVGIG, per germline (reference sequence). The CDR3 consists of 17 residues. This CDR3 is CAWSVRGGGLAPYEQYF. DNA of the CDR3: TGTGCCTGGAGTGTACGGGGTGGGGGACTAGCGCCCTACGAGCAGTACTTC.

This sequence joins TRBV6-5 and TRBJ1-2, with a possible D match to TRBD1 (6 bases). Germline assignment: CDR1 MNHEY and CDR2 SVGAGI. This CDR3 comprises 15 residues. V shed 10 bases and J shed 3 bases, with 21 bases lying between them. The CDR3 loop reads CAINNYREEDYGYTF. The CDR3 DNA sequence: TGTGCCATCAATAATTACAGGGAAGAGGACTATGGCTACACCTTC.

The J gene is TRBJ2-1, the V gene TRBV24-1, with D possibly being TRBD1 (6 bases). V was cut by 9 bases and J by 2 bases, with 13 bases left in between. Germline CDR1 is KGHDR and CDR2 is SFDVKD. The CDR3 loop spans 14 amino acids. The chain's CDR3 is CATGLGGPYNEQFF. The CDR3 nucleotides are TGTGCCACCGGTCTAGGGGGTCCCTACAATGAGCAGTTCTTC.

The chain links TRBV18 to TRBJ1-4; 8 positions agree with TRBD1. With V trimmed by 4 bases and J by 3 bases, 7 bases remained unmatched. The CDR3 spans 16 residues. Germline CDR1 reads KGHSH; CDR2 reads LQKENI. CDR3 sequence (DNA): TGTGCCAGCTCACTCCGGACAGGGCGCGCTAATGAAAAACTGTTTTTT. Amino acids: CASSLRTGRANEKLFF.

The chain uses TRBV19 and TRBJ1-1; 7 bases agree with TRBD1. Germline lookup yields CDR1 LNHDA and CDR2 SQIVND (reference sequence). This CDR3 contains 12 residues. Trimming at V came to 4 bases and at J to 7 bases, leaving 3 bases not matched to a gene. The CDR3 is CASSRQGNEAFF. The CDR3 coding sequence is TGTGCCAGTAGTAGACAGGGCAATGAAGCTTTCTTT.

The V gene is TRBV29-1, the J gene TRBJ2-5; D remains ambiguous. Germline V gene lookup returns CDR1 SQVTM and CDR2 ANQGSEA. This CDR3 is 12 amino acids long. Trimming cost V 1 base and J 5 bases, with 8 bases left between them. CDR3 sequence (DNA): TGCAGCGTTGAAGCTACTCTGGAGACCCAGTACTTC. This gives the protein CSVEATLETQYF.

This rearrangement joins TRBV28 to TRBJ2-2; 8 bases match TRBD1. Trimming took 8 bases from V and 7 from J; bases not matched to a gene: 12. This CDR3 comprises 15 residues. CDR1 is MDHEN and CDR2 is SYDVKM in the germline V gene. The CDR3 DNA is TGTGCCAGCCTTGAAGGACAGGGCTTGGGCGGGGAGCTGTTTTTT. It yields the protein CASLEGQGLGGELFF.

The chain is built from TRBV10-3 and TRBJ2-5; no clear D. CDR1 is ENHRY and CDR2 is SYGVKD in the germline V gene. Trimming removed 4 bases at V and 4 bases at J, with 7 bases between. The CDR3 sequence is 12 residues long. The CDR3 DNA reads TGTGCCATCAGTGGGAGCGCAGAGACCCAGTACTTC. Translated, it gives CAISGSAETQYF.

The V gene is TRBV9, the J gene TRBJ1-2, with TRBD1 identical over 9 bases. The junction had 2 bases not matched to a gene; V was cut back by 0 bases and J by 8 bases. CDR1 is SGDLS, CDR2 YYNGEE, per germline. The CDR3 has 13 residues. As DNA, the CDR3 is TGTGCCAGCAGCGTAGGGACAGGGGCCGGCTACACCTTC. It codes for CASSVGTGAGYTF.

This clone is a singleton in its sample. The chain combines TRBV5-6 with TRBJ2-7; TRBD2 aligns across 7 bases. CDR1 is SGHDT, CDR2 YYEEEE, per germline. This CDR3 is 13 amino acids long. Germline trimming cut 3 bases from V and 7 bases from J; bases unmatched to any gene: 7. The CDR3 nucleotides read TGTGCCAGCAGCTCCAACATCGGGGGGGAGCAGTACTTC. Its protein is CASSSNIGGEQYF.

The chain is built from TRBV18 and TRBJ2-6, with 7 bases that match TRBD1. The germline gives CDR1 KGHSH, CDR2 LQKENI. This CDR3 has 18 amino acids. V shed 0 bases, J shed 1 base, and the junction held 6 bases outside the gene matches. The CDR3 DNA reads as TGTGCCAGCTCACCACCTAGCGACAGGGCATCTGGGGCCAACGTCCTGACTTTC. It specifies CASSPPSDRASGANVLTF.